A selection of T cell receptor beta chains follows, all from one sample in a study of molecular identifiers for immune sequencing clone quantification. TCRdb re-derived calls from the PCR reads in MiXCR, one entry per CDR3 protein. The data hold around 460,000 distinct CDR3 sequences, with about a fifth observed a single time. Sequenced input: naive CD8+ T cells from blood, with Jurkat cell RNA spiked in. Every receptor here comes from a human donor in good health. Some libraries in this study had Jurkat cell RNA spiked in. The CDR3 runs from the conserved cysteine through the conserved F or W. D genes are given only for firm matches. A clone size is listed for some rows: how often the clone was seen (once, few, many), or a class if it is expanded.

TRBV27	TRBJ2-7	14	NA	NA	CASSSGPAAYEQYF	TGTGCCAGCAGTTCGGGACCCGCGGCCTACGAGCAGTACTTC
TRBV12-3/TRBV12-4	TRBJ1-4	16	NA	many	CASRRDAVATNEKLFF	TGTGCCAGCAGAAGGGACGCTGTTGCAACTAATGAAAAACTGTTTTTT
TRBV13	TRBJ2-7	16	TRBD2	many	CASSLSPGGSAYEQYF	TGTGCCAGCAGCTTATCTCCCGGCGGGAGCGCCTACGAGCAGTACTTC
TRBV28	TRBJ2-7	15	NA	few	CASSLWTTGSYEQYF	TGTGCCAGCAGTTTATGGACCACAGGATCCTACGAGCAGTACTTC
TRBV2	TRBJ2-6	18	NA	many	CASSELAEIHSGANVLTF	TGTGCCAGCAGTGAATTGGCAGAGATCCACTCTGGGGCCAACGTCCTGACTTTC
TRBV30	TRBJ2-7	12	NA	many	CAWRALSPEQYF	TGTGCCTGGAGGGCCCTCTCCCCCGAGCAGTACTTC
TRBV20-1	TRBJ2-3	15	NA	many	CSARIGDRSTDTQYF	TGCAGTGCTCGGATCGGGGACCGAAGCACAGATACGCAGTATTTT
TRBV12-3/TRBV12-4	TRBJ1-6	14	NA	many	CASSETGFNSPLHF	TGTGCCAGCAGTGAAACAGGATTTAATTCACCCCTCCACTTT
TRBV19	TRBJ1-5	14	NA	few	CASNTRGSNQPQHF	TGTGCCAGTAATACTCGGGGGAGCAATCAGCCCCAGCATTTT
TRBV6-4	TRBJ2-2	14	NA	NA	CASSDTGRPGELFF	TGTGCCAGCAGTGACACAGGGCGTCCCGGGGAGCTGTTTTTT
TRBV4-3	TRBJ2-7	15	TRBD1	NA	CASSQDQGGGYEQYF	TGCGCCAGCAGCCAAGATCAAGGGGGCGGGTACGAGCAGTACTTC
TRBV7-9	TRBJ1-1	13	NA	many	CASTTGTSTEAFF	TGTGCCAGCACTACCGGGACATCCACTGAAGCTTTCTTT
TRBV2	TRBJ1-3	15	NA	few	CASSERSGYGNTIYF	TGTGCCAGCAGTGAAAGGTCCGGCTATGGGAACACCATATATTTT
TRBV2	TRBJ1-4	13	NA	NA	CASWTATNEKLFF	TGTGCCAGCTGGACAGCAACTAATGAAAAACTGTTTTTT
TRBV7-9	TRBJ2-5	13	NA	many	CASSYGGKETQYF	TGTGCCAGCAGCTACGGCGGGAAAGAGACCCAGTACTTC
TRBV30	TRBJ2-7	14	NA	few	CAWSVPSLAYEQYF	TGTGCCTGGAGTGTGCCTAGCCTAGCCTACGAGCAGTACTTC
TRBV30	TRBJ2-5	13	NA	many	CAWSSEGQETQYF	TGTGCCTGGAGTTCCGAGGGGCAAGAGACCCAGTACTTC
TRBV2	TRBJ1-2	12	TRBD1	NA	CATGTGGFGYTF	TGTGCCACCGGGACAGGGGGCTTTGGCTACACCTTC
TRBV25-1	TRBJ2-1	17	NA	many	CASSEYPDGASYNEQFF	TGTGCCAGCAGTGAATACCCCGACGGTGCCTCCTACAATGAGCAGTTCTTC
TRBV7-9	TRBJ2-5	16	NA	few	CASSFSGGSFQETQYF	TGTGCCAGCAGCTTTTCGGGGGGCAGTTTCCAAGAGACCCAGTACTTC
TRBV20-1	TRBJ2-7	15	TRBD2	many	CSESATSGSSHEQYF	TGCAGTGAGAGTGCAACTAGCGGGAGTTCCCACGAGCAGTACTTC
TRBV2	TRBJ1-5	14	TRBD1	few	CASITDRDDEPQHF	TGTGCCAGCATCACGGACAGGGACGATGAGCCCCAGCATTTT
TRBV6-1	TRBJ2-7	13	NA	few	CASSVTSEYEQYF	TGTGCCAGCAGTGTGACATCGGAGTACGAGCAGTACTTC
TRBV19	TRBJ2-3	13	NA	many	CASSIITSDTQYF	TGTGCCAGTAGTATTATTACGTCAGATACGCAGTATTTT
TRBV4-2	TRBJ2-7	14	NA	NA	CASSQEDTSYEQYF	TGTGCCAGCAGCCAAGAGGACACCTCCTACGAGCAGTACTTC
TRBV12-3/TRBV12-4	TRBJ2-5	13	NA	few	CASRDKYQETQYF	TGTGCCAGCAGGGACAAGTACCAAGAGACCCAGTACTTC
TRBV10-3	TRBJ2-3	14	NA	NA	CAISEGTRTVTQYF	TGTGCCATCAGTGAAGGGACTCGCACAGTTACGCAGTATTTT
TRBV20-1	TRBJ1-1	12	NA	few	CSSAAPNTEAFF	TGCAGTAGTGCTGCTCCGAACACTGAAGCTTTCTTT
TRBV20-1	TRBJ2-5	15	TRBD1	NA	CSARDSTGGQETQYF	TGCAGTGCTAGAGATTCGACAGGGGGGCAAGAGACCCAGTACTTC
TRBV5-1	TRBJ1-3	16	TRBD1	many	CASSLTGAFSGNTIYF	TGCGCCAGCAGCTTGACAGGGGCGTTCTCTGGAAACACCATATATTTT
TRBV19	TRBJ1-5	12	NA	many	CASTLGSQPQHF	TGTGCCAGTACCCTTGGGAGTCAGCCCCAGCATTTT
TRBV13	TRBJ2-2	15	TRBD2	few	CASSFSGAVTGELFF	TGTGCCAGCAGCTTTAGCGGGGCGGTCACCGGGGAGCTGTTTTTT
TRBV12-3/TRBV12-4	TRBJ2-5	13	NA	NA	CASSRGYQETQYF	TGTGCCAGCAGTCGTGGGTACCAAGAGACCCAGTACTTC
TRBV6-2/TRBV6-3	TRBJ1-5	16	NA	NA	CASRPPGAVLGQPQHF	TGTGCCAGCAGGCCCCCGGGGGCAGTCCTTGGTCAGCCCCAGCATTTT
TRBV6-6	TRBJ1-4	14	NA	many	CASTSPATNEKLFF	TGTGCCAGCACAAGTCCCGCAACTAATGAAAAACTGTTTTTT
TRBV5-1	TRBJ2-5	16	TRBD2	many	CASSRFSGGYEETQYF	TGCGCCAGCAGCCGGTTTAGCGGGGGGTACGAAGAGACCCAGTACTTC
TRBV25-1	TRBJ1-1	13	NA	NA	CASAQYGDSAAFF	TGTGCCAGCGCCCAGTACGGAGACTCGGCGGCTTTCTTT
TRBV12-3/TRBV12-4	TRBJ1-3	17	NA	few	CASSLYRQARSGNTIYF	TGTGCCAGCAGTTTGTATCGACAGGCCCGCTCTGGAAACACCATATATTTT
TRBV7-9	TRBJ1-1	13	NA	many	CASSAIEVTEAFF	TGTGCCAGCAGCGCGATTGAGGTCACTGAAGCTTTCTTT
TRBV14	TRBJ1-1	14	NA	many	CASSQDGAPYGAFF	TGTGCCAGCAGCCAAGATGGAGCTCCCTATGGGGCTTTCTTT
TRBV20-1	TRBJ2-3	15	NA	few	CSARDSFGSGDTQYF	TGCAGTGCTAGAGATTCCTTCGGGAGTGGAGATACGCAGTATTTT
TRBV20-1	TRBJ2-5	13	NA	few	CSAIGDTRETQYF	TGCAGTGCTATAGGGGACACCCGAGAGACCCAGTACTTC